The 30 T cell receptor beta chains given below trace back to one sample, sequenced in a study of T cell responses to AZD1222 COVID-19 vaccine. Clones were sequenced by immunoSEQ multiplex PCR, and TCRdb holds only the in-frame ones, with some missing. The sample includes under 150,000 clones, roughly 91% seen only once; the top ten take 1.9%. Here the sequenced sample was peripheral blood, taken 28 days after the second AZD1222 dose. These receptors originate from an adult who received the AZD1222 COVID-19 vaccine.

The chain carries TRBV7-2 and TRBJ1-1; maybe TRBD1 (5 bases). Trimming pared 4 bases from V and 4 bases from J, leaving 19 bases between. The CDR3 is 16 amino acids. Germline V gene sequence: CDR1 SGHTA, CDR2 FQGNSA. CDR3 coding DNA: TGTGCCAGCAGCTATACCTCGGGAAGTCAGGGCACTGAAGCTTTCTTT. Protein: CASSYTSGSQGTEAFF.

The chain carries TRBV5-1 and TRBJ2-1, with 11 bases lining up with TRBD2. The V gene end was trimmed by 2 bases and the J gene end by 9 bases; junction bases not matched to a gene: 10. Germline CDR1 SGHRS, CDR2 YFSETQ. The CDR3 is made up of 16 amino acids. CDR3 region: CASSFSPGTSGLEQFF. The DNA of the CDR3 is TGCGCCAGCAGCTTCTCCCCCGGGACTAGCGGACTTGAGCAGTTCTTC.

The chain links TRBV5-6 to TRBJ1-2; D is ambiguous. The V gene's germline CDR1 is SGHDT and CDR2 YYEEEE. There are 15 residues in the CDR3. V was shortened by 3 bases and J by 4 bases, with 16 bases between the two germline ends. Here the CDR3 reads CASSSDKPKGYGYTF. The CDR3 DNA reads as TGTGCCAGCAGCTCTGACAAGCCTAAAGGCTATGGCTACACCTTC.

The CDR3 loop is CASSGLAGGNYNEQFF. CDR3 nucleotide sequence: TGTGCCAGCAGTGGACTAGCGGGAGGGAACTACAATGAGCAGTTCTTC. V is TRBV2 and J is TRBJ2-1; 14 bases are shared with TRBD2. J was trimmed by 3 bases and V by 4 bases; bases with no gene match: 2. The CDR3 runs to 16 residues. Germline V lookup: CDR1 SNHLY, CDR2 FYNNEI.

This sequence joins TRBV5-6 and TRBJ2-5; tentatively, D is TRBD1 or TRBD2 (5 bases each). The length of the CDR3 is 15 residues. V was cut by 2 bases and J by 2 bases, with 13 bases left in between. Germline CDR1 reads SGHDT; CDR2 reads YYEEEE. The CDR3 spells CASSLPGTQQETQYF. As DNA, the CDR3 is TGTGCCAGCAGCTTACCCGGGACCCAACAAGAGACCCAGTACTTC.

About this clone: Other DNA sequences within the sample encode an identical CDR3. V usage is TRBV10-3 and J usage is TRBJ1-2, with 8 bases lining up with TRBD1. Germline CDR1 is ENHRY and CDR2 is SYGVKD. J lost 6 bases, V lost 3 bases, and 9 bases had no gene match. The CDR3 covers 15 residues. CDR3 protein: CAISDRTGMNDGYTF. The CDR3 nucleotides read TGTGCCATCAGTGACAGGACAGGGATGAATGATGGCTACACCTTC.

This chain connects TRBV18 to TRBJ1-2; D gene uncertain. CDR1 KGHSH and CDR2 LQKENI come from the germline V gene. The CDR3 sequence is 14 residues long. The ends were cut back, 0 bases at V and 5 bases at J, with 10 bases in the middle. CDR3 protein: CASSPPATLYGYTF. CDR3 nucleotides: TGTGCCAGCTCACCACCCGCAACCCTATATGGCTACACCTTC.

Here the CDR3 reads CASSFTDTQYF. The CDR3 DNA is TGTGCCAGCAGCTTCACAGATACGCAGTATTTT. V is TRBV7-9 and J is TRBJ2-3, with D unresolved. Germline values: CDR1 SEHNR, CDR2 FQNEAQ (reference sequence). This CDR3 is 11 amino acids long. Trimming pared 3 bases from V and 2 bases from J, leaving 0 bases between.

This clone has a single count. The chain uses TRBV6-5 and TRBJ2-1, with D possibly matching TRBD1 (6 bases). CDR1 MNHEY and CDR2 SVGAGI come from the germline V gene. The CDR3 is made up of 14 amino acids. Trimming removed 6 bases from V and 6 bases from J, with 15 bases in between. The CDR3 loop reads CASREGESLNEQFF. The CDR3 DNA sequence: TGTGCCAGCAGAGAGGGGGAAAGCCTCAATGAGCAGTTCTTC.

The chain is built from TRBV28 and TRBJ2-6; D is undetermined. Germline CDR1 MDHEN, CDR2 SYDVKM. Trimming pared 3 bases from V and 3 bases from J, leaving 3 bases between. The CDR3 length is 13 residues. The CDR3 DNA sequence: TGTGCCAGCAGTTTTAGTGGGGCCAACGTCCTGACTTTC. This encodes CASSFSGANVLTF.

V is TRBV2 and J is TRBJ1-1; D may be TRBD1 (5 bases). This CDR3 has 15 residues. The germline gives CDR1 SNHLY, CDR2 FYNNEI. V shed 8 bases and J shed 1 base, with 17 bases lying between them. The CDR3 nucleotides are TGTGCCAGCTCGGGGGGAATGGGGAGGAACACTGAAGCTTTCTTT. Translating it yields CASSGGMGRNTEAFF.

This clone was recorded only once. This chain connects TRBV7-6 to TRBJ1-1; possibly TRBD1 for D (5 bases). CDR1 is SGHVS, CDR2 FNYEAQ, per germline. This CDR3 spans 15 amino acids. Trimming removed 5 bases at V and 3 bases at J, with 16 bases between. Here the CDR3 reads CASSHTPGEDTEAFF. CDR3 nucleotides: TGTGCCAGCAGCCATACCCCGGGGGAGGACACTGAAGCTTTCTTT.

The table lists this clone with a count of one. The V gene is TRBV21-1, the J gene TRBJ2-7. TRBV21-1 is a pseudogene. The CDR3 totals 14 residues. The CDR3 nucleotides read TGTGCCAGCAGCAAAAGGGACCGATCCTACGAGCAGTACTTC. Protein sequence: CASSKRDRSYEQYF.

The gene calls are TRBV19 and TRBJ2-4, with 12 bases matching TRBD2. This CDR3 has 16 amino acids. Germline V gene lookup returns CDR1 LNHDA and CDR2 SQIVND (reference sequence). V shed 3 bases, J shed 2 bases, and the junction held 2 bases outside the gene matches. The CDR3 reads CASSIGLAGTKNIQYF. The CDR3 region has the DNA TGTGCCAGTAGTATCGGACTAGCGGGAACCAAAAACATTCAGTACTTC. Variable domain in full (rest from reference TRBV19 and TRBJ2-4): DGGITQSPKYLFRKEGQNVTLSCEQNLNHDAMYWYRQDPGQGLRLIYYSQIVNDFQKGDIAEGYSVSREKKESFPLTVTSAQKNPTAFYLCASSIGLAGTKNIQYFGAGTRLSVL.

The chain links TRBV4-2 to TRBJ2-2; D is perhaps TRBD1 (6 bases). Between the trimmed V and J ends, which lost 7 bases and 2 bases, there was a span of 11 bases. Per the germline V gene, CDR1 is LGHNA and CDR2 is YNFKEQ. The CDR3 sequence is 14 residues long. CDR3 residues: CASTRQDNTGELFF. The CDR3 bases are TGTGCCAGCACCAGACAGGATAACACCGGGGAGCTGTTTTTT.

The genes are TRBV7-3 and TRBJ1-1; D not resolved. The germline V gene encodes CDR1 SGHTA and CDR2 FQGTGA. This CDR3 comprises 12 residues. The V end lost 5 bases, the J end lost 5 bases, and 9 bases lay between the germline ends. CDR3 sequence: CASSRTGTEAFF. In DNA form, the CDR3 reads TGTGCCAGCAGCCGGACGGGTACTGAAGCTTTCTTT. The full variable domain, in which reference TRBV7-3 and TRBJ1-1 provide the parts outside the CDR3, is GAGVSQTPSNKVTEKGKYVELRCDPISGHTALYWYRQSLGQGPEFLIYFQGTGAADDSGLPNDRFFAVRPEGSVSTLKIQRTERGDSAVYLCASSRTGTEAFFGQGTRLTVV.

This clone was seen a single time. The genes are TRBV7-3 and TRBJ1-3; D is undetermined. V lost 5 bases to trimming and J lost 0 bases, with 8 bases between them. The CDR3 is made up of 14 amino acids. From germline, CDR1 is SGHTA and CDR2 FQGTGA. The CDR3, as DNA: TGTGCCAGCAGCCCCTGGATCTCTGGAAACACCATATATTTT. Encoded protein: CASSPWISGNTIYF.

This sequence joins TRBV11-1 and TRBJ1-1; the D is unclear. There are 13 residues in the CDR3. V lost 5 bases and J 0 bases, leaving 7 bases between the germline ends. CDR1 SGHAT and CDR2 FQDESV come from the germline V gene (reference sequence). CDR3 nucleotide sequence: TGTGCCAGCAGCCCCGAAGTGAACACTGAAGCTTTCTTT. Translation: CASSPEVNTEAFF.

J is TRBJ1-1 and V is TRBV12-3 or TRBV12-4; D gene uncertain. V was trimmed by 6 bases and J by 1 base, leaving 6 bases between them. The CDR3 extends over 12 amino acids. For the CDR3, the DNA is TGTGCCAGCAGAGACGGGAACACTGAAGCTTTCTTT. This gives the protein CASRDGNTEAFF.

The chain employs TRBV27 and TRBJ1-1; D remains unclear. The germline V gene encodes CDR1 MNHEY and CDR2 SMNVEV (reference sequence). Trimming pared 0 bases from V and 3 bases from J, leaving 8 bases between. The CDR3 totals 14 residues. The CDR3 coding sequence is TGTGCCAGCAGTTTATCGGGTCGATACACTGAAGCTTTCTTT. Its protein product is CASSLSGRYTEAFF.

A note on this clone: Other DNA sequences from this sample encode an identical CDR3 as well. V usage is TRBV10-2 and J usage is TRBJ1-1; D call uncertain. V lost 9 bases and J 1 base, leaving 6 bases between the germline ends. CDR1 is WSHSY, CDR2 SAAADI, per germline. The CDR3 is 11 residues long. This chain's CDR3 is CASLRNTEAFF. CDR3 sequence (DNA): TGCGCCAGTCTACGGAACACTGAAGCTTTCTTT.

This clone showed up just once. V gene TRBV7-8 combines with J gene TRBJ2-7; 7 bases map to TRBD1. Looked up from germline, CDR1 is SGHVS and CDR2 is FQNEAQ. The V gene end was trimmed by 1 base and the J gene end by 3 bases; junction bases not matched to a gene: 12. This CDR3 spans 17 amino acids. CDR3 amino acids: CASSLGALAGGIYEQYF. The CDR3 DNA reads as TGTGCCAGCAGCTTAGGGGCGCTAGCAGGGGGTATCTACGAGCAGTACTTC.

The genes are TRBV3-1 (or the pseudogene TRBV3-2) and TRBJ1-2, with D possibly being TRBD1 (6 bases). Deletions cut 0 bases from V and 5 bases from J, with 10 bases between. This CDR3 contains 14 residues. The germline CDR1 and CDR2 sequences are LGHDT and YNNKEL (reference sequence). The CDR3 spells CASSQDRGPYGYTF. Here the CDR3 DNA reads TGTGCCAGCAGCCAAGACAGGGGCCCGTATGGCTACACCTTC.

This chain connects TRBV9 to TRBJ1-2; 7 nucleotides align to TRBD1. Germline V gene sequence: CDR1 SGDLS, CDR2 YYNGEE. V lost 0 bases to trimming and J lost 8 bases; unmatched junction nucleotides: 13. The CDR3 is made up of 16 amino acids. CDR3 DNA: TGTGCCAGCAGCGTAGACGCCGGGCAGGGGGTTGGGGGCTACACCTTC. It is translated as CASSVDAGQGVGGYTF.

The J gene is TRBJ1-2, the V gene TRBV5-1, with D perhaps matching TRBD1 (5 bases). There are 14 residues in the CDR3. Per the germline V gene, CDR1 is SGHRS and CDR2 is YFSETQ. Trimming pared 4 bases from V and 1 base from J, leaving 11 bases between. The CDR3 coding sequence is TGCGCCAGCAGCCCGGGTGGGGGTAACTATGGCTACACCTTC. Amino acid sequence: CASSPGGGNYGYTF.

This clone came up once. The V gene is TRBV9, the J gene TRBJ2-1, with 8 bases identical to TRBD2. Trimming cost V 2 bases and J 0 bases; bases outside gene matches: 7. Germline V lookup: CDR1 SGDLS, CDR2 YYNGEE. The CDR3 is 17 amino acids. CDR3 coding DNA: TGTGCCAGCAGCGTCTCTACTAGCGGAAGCTCCTACAATGAGCAGTTCTTC. Amino acid sequence: CASSVSTSGSSYNEQFF.

The chain employs TRBV19 and TRBJ2-1, with TRBD1 matching 7 bases. J gave up 5 bases and V 6 bases, and 7 bases lay outside the gene matches. The CDR3 runs to 14 residues. Germline CDR1 reads LNHDA; CDR2 reads SQIVND (reference sequence). The CDR3 spells CASRTGQRHNEQFF. CDR3 bases: TGTGCCAGTAGAACGGGACAGCGTCACAATGAGCAGTTCTTC.

This sequence joins TRBV18 and TRBJ1-5; no clear D. Germline V gene lookup returns CDR1 KGHSH and CDR2 LQKENI. The CDR3 is made up of 13 amino acids. Trimming stripped 5 bases from V and 5 bases from J, with 10 bases between. CDR3 sequence reads: CASSTLPDQPQHF. The CDR3 bases are TGTGCCAGCTCAACCTTGCCCGATCAGCCCCAGCATTTT. Variable domain in full (rest from reference TRBV18 and TRBJ1-5): NAGVMQNPRHLVRRRGQEARLRCSPMKGHSHVYWYRQLPEEGLKFMVYLQKENIIDESGMPKERFSAEFPKEGPSILRIQQVVRGDSAAYFCASSTLPDQPQHFGDGTRLSIL.

The V and J genes are TRBV5-6 and TRBJ2-5; perhaps TRBD1 as D (6 bases). Trimming cost V 3 bases and J 2 bases, with 11 bases left between them. The CDR3 has 14 residues. Per germline, CDR1 SGHDT and CDR2 YYEEEE. CDR3: CASSSGTKQETQYF. The CDR3 region has the DNA TGTGCCAGCAGCTCCGGGACAAAACAAGAGACCCAGTACTTC.

The chain combines TRBV7-8 with TRBJ2-6, with TRBD2 matching over 7 bases. The trim removed 1 base at V and 0 bases at J, leaving 6 bases unmatched. Germline V gene data show CDR1 as SGHVS and CDR2 as FQNEAQ. The CDR3 length is 18 residues. The CDR3 is CASSLVGGASSGANVLTF. CDR3 bases: TGTGCCAGCAGCTTAGTGGGAGGGGCCAGCTCTGGGGCCAACGTCCTGACTTTC.